This record looks at one TCR beta chain sequence and its context. Its target is unknown. V lost 3 bases to trimming and J lost 6 bases; unmatched junction nucleotides: 12. This CDR3 spans 16 amino acids. Germline CDR1 reads MDHEN; CDR2 reads SYDVKM. The data derive from a study of T cell responses to AZD1222 COVID-19 vaccine. Findings of the study overall: In a largely white British group with more females than males, clonal diversity was possibly underestimated. Increases in Spike-specific TCR breadth and depth were seen after two AZD1222 doses.

The table came from immunoSEQ multiplex PCR; TCRdb's copy has only in-frame clones and leaves some out. The sample shows 180,000 or so clones, 94% of them seen only once. The clonotype originates from an adult in good health. The rearrangement joins TRBV28 to TRBJ2-3; 7 bases agree with TRBD2. The input for sequencing was peripheral blood, taken on day 0 of AZD1222 vaccination. The CDR3 bases are TGTGCCAGCAGTTTTTTGGCGGGAGTGGTAGGGGATACGCAGTATTTT. Residues: CASSFLAGVVGDTQYF. Variable domain in full (rest from reference TRBV28 and TRBJ2-3): DVKVTQSSRYLVKRTGEKVFLECVQDMDHENMFWYRQDPGLGLRLIYFSYDVKMKEKGDIPEGYSVSREKKERFSLILESASTNQTSMYLCASSFLAGVVGDTQYFGPGTRLTVL.